The entry below describes one T cell receptor beta chain. Its antigen is undetermined. This entry is derived from a study of CD8 T cells in ankylosing spondylitis. General study findings and limits: Certain motif variants had earlier been reported in reactive arthritis synovial fluid and blood.

TCRdb itself ran the 5' RACE reads through MiXCR, one entry per CDR3 protein. The sample gives under 450,000 distinct CDR3 sequences, 20% to 25% of which show up once; less than 15% is in the top ten. The CDR3 runs to 14 residues. Trimming removed 5 bases from V and 2 bases from J, with 11 bases in between. Germline CDR1 and CDR2: MDHEN and SYDVKM. The V and J genes are TRBV28 and TRBJ2-3; the D is unclear. The clonotype comes from a male donor with ankylosing spondylitis or in good health (not recorded which). Specimen: blood, either unsorted or a sorted T cell fraction (not recorded which). CDR3 sequence reads: CASSPSSPTDTQYF. CDR3 in DNA: TGTGCCAGCAGTCCCTCCAGCCCCACAGATACGCAGTATTTT.